This is a list of T cell receptor beta chains from one sample in a study of shared clonotypes between healthy human individuals. Profiling relied on immunoSEQ multiplex PCR, and the TCRdb table lists in-frame clones only, not all of them. The data show 2 million to 2.5 million clones, more than 80% seen once. The sequenced sample was naive CD4+ T cells from PBMCs. These TCRs come from a man aged 18 to 30 in good health. Some clones in this sample may be carry-over from other donors' samples. CDR3s include the opening cysteine and the closing phenylalanine or tryptophan.

V gene	J gene	CDR3 protein
TRBV5-1	TRBJ2-7	CASSVTGGASYEQYF
TRBV27	TRBJ2-3	CASSSLAGDIIDTQYF
TRBV5-1	TRBJ2-6	CASCTGTSSVGANVLTF
TRBV30	TRBJ1-3	CAWSGFGGNTIYF
TRBV7-2	TRBJ1-5	CASSSQSNQPQHF
TRBV4-2	TRBJ1-2	CASSQAPGLGYTF
TRBV7-6	TRBJ2-1	CASSRQIGDEQFF
TRBV10-3	TRBJ1-5	CAINDRSNQPQHF
TRBV28	TRBJ1-4	CASSYTGKDEKLFF
TRBV18	TRBJ2-7	CASSAARDGGAYEQYF
TRBV10-3	TRBJ1-1	CAISDVTTGSPEAFF
TRBV6-1	TRBJ1-1	CASSDRGLGTFF
TRBV30	TRBJ2-5	CAWSVRETQYF
TRBV19	TRBJ2-3	CASSNLLAGDTQYF
TRBV7-3	TRBJ1-1	CASSFSGNTEAFF
TRBV5-1	TRBJ1-4	CASSVQGFSEKLFF
TRBV9	TRBJ2-7	CASSVFSGGSYEQYF
TRBV10-3	TRBJ1-5	CAIGRGRNQPQHF
TRBV5-1	TRBJ1-1	CASSLPTGRGTEAFF
TRBV18	TRBJ2-7	CASSPTTSHYEQYF
TRBV7-9	TRBJ1-1	CASSVQGTEAFF
TRBV28	TRBJ2-7	CASSLGGQGPYEQYF
TRBV9	TRBJ2-7	CASSARTSGNEQYF
TRBV7-7	TRBJ2-7	CASSASGTAYEQYF
TRBV11-2	TRBJ1-1	CASSLGRSGWTEAFF
TRBV10-2	TRBJ2-1	CASSQSFVYNEQFF
TRBV7-9	TRBJ2-3	CASSPNPSSTDTQYF
TRBV5-4	TRBJ2-7	CASSPAGTRAYEQYF
TRBV9	TRBJ2-1	CASSLSGTSGYNEQFF
TRBV25-1	TRBJ2-1	CASISGLNNEQFF
TRBV27	TRBJ1-1	CASSFDRTMNTEAFF
TRBV7-2	TRBJ2-7	CASSLVAGGEQYF
TRBV6-1	TRBJ2-7	CASTRGASGSYEQYF
TRBV5-1	TRBJ2-5	CASDVMYGLGETQYF
TRBV28	TRBJ2-1	CASSPLLHDYNEQFF
TRBV28	TRBJ2-6	CASSFLRGQANVLTF
TRBV5-1	TRBJ2-7	CASSPDSSRHEQYF
TRBV5-4	TRBJ1-2	CASSHAGTGVELIYGYTF
TRBV11-2	TRBJ2-1	CASSPVPGLAVYNEQFF
TRBV5-1	TRBJ2-1	CASGELAGASLYEQFF
TRBV5-6	TRBJ1-2	CASRRWAGSDGYTF
TRBV2	TRBJ2-5	CASSEEGTYQETQYF
TRBV7-3	TRBJ2-5	CASSSRLAGVRETQYF
TRBV28	TRBJ1-4	CASIRDRGNEKLFF
TRBV20-1	TRBJ1-1	CSASARDEAFF